The 2 T cell receptor beta chains below all came from one sample that was sequenced in a study of neoadjuvant anti-PD-1 for oral cavity cancer. Some clones are missing from TCRdb's copy, which holds only in-frame ones; the method was immunoSEQ multiplex PCR. Here the sample spans 75,000 or so clones, about four fifths being singletons. The sequenced sample was PBMCs, obtained before nivolumab (anti-PD-1) treatment. The receptors shown here come from a person between 40 and 80 years old with oral cavity squamous cell carcinoma.

V and J are TRBV28 and TRBJ1-2; 9 bases align to TRBD1. Per germline, CDR1 MDHEN and CDR2 SYDVKM. The CDR3 runs 14 residues. J gave up 3 bases and V 5 bases, and 4 bases lay outside the gene matches. The CDR3 loop reads CASSLDRGDYGYTF. The CDR3 nucleotides are TGTGCCAGCAGTCTAGACAGGGGGGACTATGGCTACACCTTC.

The chain recombines TRBV27 with TRBJ2-2; 7 bases are a match to TRBD1. V lost 6 bases, J lost 4 bases, and 5 bases stayed unmatched. The germline V gene encodes CDR1 MNHEY and CDR2 SMNVEV (reference sequence). This CDR3 spans 14 amino acids. As DNA, the CDR3 is TGTGCCAGCAGGAGCGGACAGGTCACCGGGGAGCTGTTTTTT. It encodes CASRSGQVTGELFF.